The 10 T cell receptor beta chains in this list originate from one sample, sequenced in a study of T cell repertoires in cytomegalovirus infection. TCRdb re-called the reads through MiXCR, storing one row per CDR3 protein. The sample contains approximately 290,000 distinct CDR3 sequences, over 20% of which appear only once. Sequenced: PBMCs. The receptor set was obtained from a human donor in good health (CMV status not recorded). Some clones in this sample may be carry-over from other donors' samples.

A few counts support this clonotype. This sequence joins TRBV5-5 and TRBJ2-1; D is possibly TRBD2 (5 bases). The CDR3 runs 16 residues. Looked up from germline, CDR1 is SGHKS and CDR2 is YYEKEE (reference sequence). Trimming cost V 5 bases and J 0 bases, with 15 bases left between them. The CDR3 DNA reads as TGTGCCAGCAGACCCACTAGGGCTAGCTCCTACAATGAGCAGTTCTTC. Residues: CASRPTRASSYNEQFF.

The rearrangement links TRBV28 to TRBJ2-3; 12 positions match TRBD2. This CDR3 contains 16 residues. V trimming: 6 bases; J trimming: 2 bases; junction bases outside the gene matches: 6. Germline V gives CDR1 MDHEN, CDR2 SYDVKM. CDR3 DNA sequence: TGTGCCAGCAGCCTGACTAGCGGGAGTTTCACAGATACGCAGTATTTT. This codes for CASSLTSGSFTDTQYF.

This clonotype has only a few counts. The chain recombines TRBV11-2 with TRBJ2-7; the match to TRBD2 covers 7 bases. The junction had 26 bases not matched to a gene; V was cut back by 1 base and J by 5 bases. CDR1 SGHAT and CDR2 FQNNGV come from the germline V gene. The CDR3 is 21 residues long. The CDR3 coding sequence is TGTGCCAGCAGCTTAGCGTCGGGGACTATGGGGCTGCACCGACCGGGCGACGAGCAGTACTTC. As protein: CASSLASGTMGLHRPGDEQYF.

For this clonotype: It is likely a read error, because the conserved phenylalanine at the end of the CDR3 is missing. The V gene is TRBV20-1, the J gene TRBJ1-1; D perhaps matches TRBD1 (5 bases). This CDR3 is built from 13 residues. From germline, CDR1 is DFQATT and CDR2 SNEGSKA (reference sequence). With 0 bases removed from V and 1 base from J, the gap between germline ends came to 6 bases. The CDR3 loop is CSARDGQNTEAFV. The DNA of the CDR3 is TGCAGTGCTAGAGACGGACAGAACACTGAAGCTTTCGTT.

This clonotype was seen many times. This chain connects TRBV7-2 to TRBJ2-1; 11 nucleotides align to TRBD2. The CDR3 has 15 amino acids. The junction had 11 bases not matched to a gene; V was cut back by 2 bases and J by 14 bases. Germline assignment: CDR1 SGHTA and CDR2 FQGNSA. CDR3 bases: TGTGCCAGCAGCTTACACCAAAATAGCGGGGGGGCGAAGTTCTTC. This encodes CASSLHQNSGGAKFF.

CDR3 nucleotides: TGTGCCAGCAGTGAACCGGGGTATGGCTACACCTTC. It translates to CASSEPGYGYTF. The chain links TRBV6-1 to TRBJ1-2; D is unresolved. The V gene's germline CDR1 is MNHNS and CDR2 SASEGT. The CDR3 runs to 12 residues. Deletions cut 2 bases from V and 5 bases from J, with 6 bases between.

V gene TRBV7-2 combines with J gene TRBJ2-1; maybe TRBD1 (5 bases). V lost 2 bases and J lost 7, with 21 bases in between. In germline, CDR1 is SGHTA, CDR2 FQGNSA. There are 17 residues in the CDR3. The DNA for the CDR3 is TGTGCCAGCAGCTTATCCTCGGGCCCTGGCGGACAAAATGAGCAGTTCTTC. Protein sequence: CASSLSSGPGGQNEQFF.

V usage is TRBV20-1 and J usage is TRBJ1-1; D ambiguous. CDR1 DFQATT and CDR2 SNEGSKA come from the germline V gene (reference sequence). V lost 2 bases to trimming and J lost 1 base, with 11 bases between them. The CDR3 is made up of 14 amino acids. The CDR3 DNA follows: TGCAGTGCTAGACCCCCCCCGGCGAACACTGAAGCTTTCTTT. Translated: CSARPPPANTEAFF.

This clonotype was seen repeatedly, ten times or more. The rearrangement uses TRBV25-1 and TRBJ1-5; 8 bases map to TRBD1. After removal of 6 bases from V and 5 bases from J, the junction contained 3 bases not matched to a gene. This CDR3 is built from 13 residues. Germline values: CDR1 MGHDK, CDR2 SYGVNS. The CDR3 loop is CASSMTGDQPQHF. CDR3 nucleotide sequence: TGTGCCAGCAGCATGACAGGGGATCAGCCCCAGCATTTT.

Only a few counts were recorded for this clonotype. The genes are TRBV12-3 or TRBV12-4 and TRBJ2-1; D is ambiguous. The CDR3 is made up of 16 amino acids. Trimming left V 5 bases short and J 2 bases short, with 16 bases between. CDR3 nucleotides: TGTGCCAGCAGTAACCATTGGCAGTTTCCCTACAATGAGCAGTTCTTC. Its translation: CASSNHWQFPYNEQFF.